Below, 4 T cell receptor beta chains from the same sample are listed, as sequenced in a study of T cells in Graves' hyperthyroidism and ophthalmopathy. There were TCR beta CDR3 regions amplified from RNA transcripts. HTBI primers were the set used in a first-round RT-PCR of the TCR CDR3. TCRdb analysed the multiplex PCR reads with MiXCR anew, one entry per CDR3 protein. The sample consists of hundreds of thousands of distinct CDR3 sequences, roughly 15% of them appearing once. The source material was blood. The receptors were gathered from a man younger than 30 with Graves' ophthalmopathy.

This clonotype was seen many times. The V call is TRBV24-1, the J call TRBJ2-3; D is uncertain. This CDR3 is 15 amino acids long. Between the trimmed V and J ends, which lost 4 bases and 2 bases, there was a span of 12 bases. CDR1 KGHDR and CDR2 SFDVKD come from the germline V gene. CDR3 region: CATSDWRQNTDTQYF. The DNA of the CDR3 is TGTGCCACCAGTGACTGGCGACAAAACACAGATACGCAGTATTTT.

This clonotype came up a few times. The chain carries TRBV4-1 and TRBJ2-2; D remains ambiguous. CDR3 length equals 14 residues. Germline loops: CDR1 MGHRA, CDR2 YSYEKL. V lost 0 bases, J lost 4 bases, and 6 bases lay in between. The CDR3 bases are TGCGCCAGCAGCCAAGATTTAGGCACCGGGGAGCTGTTTTTT. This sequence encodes CASSQDLGTGELFF.

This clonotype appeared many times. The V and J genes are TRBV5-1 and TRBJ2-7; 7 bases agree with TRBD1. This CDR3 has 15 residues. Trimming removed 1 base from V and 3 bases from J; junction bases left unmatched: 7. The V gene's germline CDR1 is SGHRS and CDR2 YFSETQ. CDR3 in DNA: TGCGCCAGCAGCTTGCTGGGGACAGAGAGCTACGAGCAGTACTTC. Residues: CASSLLGTESYEQYF.

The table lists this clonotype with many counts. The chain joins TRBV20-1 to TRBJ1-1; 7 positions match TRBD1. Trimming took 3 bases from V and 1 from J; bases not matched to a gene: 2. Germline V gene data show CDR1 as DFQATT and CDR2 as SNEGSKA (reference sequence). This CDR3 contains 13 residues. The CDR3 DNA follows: TGCAGTGCTAGGGGACAGACGAACACTGAAGCTTTCTTT. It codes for CSARGQTNTEAFF.